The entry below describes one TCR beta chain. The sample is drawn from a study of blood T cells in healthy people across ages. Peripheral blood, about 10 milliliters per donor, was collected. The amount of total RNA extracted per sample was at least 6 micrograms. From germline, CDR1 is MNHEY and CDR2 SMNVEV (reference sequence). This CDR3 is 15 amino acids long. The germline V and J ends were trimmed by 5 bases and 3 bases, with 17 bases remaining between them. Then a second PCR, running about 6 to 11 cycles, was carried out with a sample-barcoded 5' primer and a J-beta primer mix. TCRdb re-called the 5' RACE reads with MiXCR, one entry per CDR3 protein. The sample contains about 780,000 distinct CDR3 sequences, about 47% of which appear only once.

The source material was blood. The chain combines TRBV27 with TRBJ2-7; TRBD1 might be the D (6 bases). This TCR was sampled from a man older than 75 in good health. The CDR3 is CASSPSTGSGYEQYF. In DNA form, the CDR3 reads TGTGCCAGCAGTCCCTCGACAGGTTCGGGCTACGAGCAGTACTTC.